The clone carrying this T cell receptor (beta chain) has only one observation. What it binds is unknown. This record belongs to a study of siplizumab effects on memory and regulatory T cells. General observations from the study: Naive-or-memory phenotypes were unassignable for roughly 80-95% of proliferating CD4+ or CD8+ clones.

Clones were sequenced by immunoSEQ multiplex PCR, and TCRdb holds only the in-frame ones, with some missing. The repertoire holds 100,000 to 120,000 clones, with around 93% as singletons. The sequenced sample consisted of CD4+ T cells sorted from blood. The origin of this receptor is a human donor in good health.

CDR3 coding DNA: TGCGCCAGCAGCCGAACACAGGGGGTGAACACTGAAGCTTTCTTT. Protein sequence: CASSRTQGVNTEAFF. This sequence joins TRBV5-1 and TRBJ1-1; 8 bases agree with TRBD1. V shed 4 bases and J 0 bases; nucleotides not matched to a gene: 5. Per germline, CDR1 SGHRS and CDR2 YFSETQ. The CDR3 is 15 amino acids.